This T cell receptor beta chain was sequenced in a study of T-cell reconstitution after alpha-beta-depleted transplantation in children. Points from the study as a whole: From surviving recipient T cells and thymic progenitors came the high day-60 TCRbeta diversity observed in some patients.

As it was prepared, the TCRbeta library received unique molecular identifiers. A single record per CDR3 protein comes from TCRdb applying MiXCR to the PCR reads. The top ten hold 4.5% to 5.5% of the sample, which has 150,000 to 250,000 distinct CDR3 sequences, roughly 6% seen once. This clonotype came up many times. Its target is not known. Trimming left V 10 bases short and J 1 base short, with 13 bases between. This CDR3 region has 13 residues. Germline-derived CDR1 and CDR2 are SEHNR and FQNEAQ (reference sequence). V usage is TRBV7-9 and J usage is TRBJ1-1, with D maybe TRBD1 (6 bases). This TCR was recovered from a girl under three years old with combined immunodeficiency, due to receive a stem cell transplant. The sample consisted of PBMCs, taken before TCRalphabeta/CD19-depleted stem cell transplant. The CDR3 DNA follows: TGTGCCATATCGCTACAGGGGAACACTGAAGCTTTCTTT. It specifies CAISLQGNTEAFF.